This entry is about one TCR beta chain. It has no known antigen specificity. Base qualities are not recorded, but no much larger clone differs from it by a single base. Patients with autoimmune disease history or receiving systemic immunosuppression were excluded from the trial. Peripheral blood for TCR sequencing was collected from all dose cohorts at baseline, on cycle 4 day 1, and on cycle 7 day 1. The samples were drawn from a first-in-human, open-label, multicenter phase I dose-escalation trial of ivuxolimab. The trial enrolled adults with locally advanced or metastatic head and neck squamous cell, hepatocellular, melanoma or renal cell carcinoma. CD4+ and CD8+ T cells were sorted separately from peripheral blood before TCR sequencing. V drops 5 bases and J drops 3 bases, leaving 14 bases in between. Including the terminal cysteine and phenylalanine, the CDR3 comprises 15 residues. The read is trimmed to its CDR3 DNA, 45 bases read in frame from base 1. CDR1 and CDR2 are read off the germline V gene as MNHNS and SASEGT.

Genomic DNA was extracted from sorted cells for sequencing of the TCRbeta CDR3 region. The immunoSEQ Assay was used to sequence the TCRbeta CDR3 regions. The table comes from immuneACCESS by way of TCRdb, which keeps in-frame sequences with V and J called. Part of the clones is missing from these tables; in studies checked, under half for an unresolved V gene and the rest for unknown reasons. The sample profile shows 40,000 to 50,000 clones; approximately 86% of them were found once. Roughly an eighth of the sample lies in the top ten. This sample was taken from a study of OX40 agonist ivuxolimab in advanced cancers. Concerning the study at large: Ivuxolimab was an agonistic, fully human IgG2 monoclonal antibody directed against OX40 (CD134), a costimulatory receptor. Prior anti-PD-1, anti-PD-L1 or anti-CTLA-4 therapy was permitted, and approximately 40% of dose-escalation patients had received checkpoint inhibitors. Partial responses occurred in three dose-escalation patients, of whom one had hepatocellular carcinoma and two had cutaneous melanoma. Among the approximately 54 dose-escalation patients, about 20 had hepatocellular carcinoma, roughly 15 melanoma, 9 renal cell carcinoma and 9 head and neck cancer. In the dose-escalation cohort, approximately 83% of patients were male, and the mean age was around 65 years with a range of roughly 20 to 85. Intravenous ivuxolimab was administered to patients every 2 weeks at six dose levels: 0.01, 0.1, 0.3, 1.5, 3 and 10 mg/kg. Peripheral TCRbeta sequencing aimed to test whether ivuxolimab altered TCR sequence diversity and caused clonal T-cell expansion. The paper reports the monotherapy dose-escalation portion (N of about 47 patients) of the phase I ivuxolimab trial.

Findings and caveats that apply to the study as a whole: In the 0.1-3.0 mg/kg groups, partial responders were among the patients with the lowest normalized peripheral clonal expansion, particularly in CD8+ T cells. After ivuxolimab, CD8+ T cells had more expanded clones than CD4+ T cells on average. Low levels of normalized T-cell clonal expansion were also seen in some patients who did not respond. Which antigens the clonally expanded peripheral T cells were specific for was not determined. Clonal expansion of both CD4+ and CD8+ blood T cells was observed from baseline to week 6 at doses 0.1 to 3.0 mg/kg.

The sequence came from an adult with an advanced solid tumor such as melanoma, head and neck, liver or kidney cancer. This sample comprised CD4+ or CD8+ T cells sorted from blood, obtained in a trial of the OX40 agonist ivuxolimab. Here the chain combines TRBV6-1 and TRBJ2-1; the D gene is perhaps TRBD2, on 5 matching bases. The CDR3 corresponds to CASSPGGADYNEQFF. The DNA reads TGTGCCAGCAGTCCGGGTGGAGCGGACTACAATGAGCAGTTCTTC.